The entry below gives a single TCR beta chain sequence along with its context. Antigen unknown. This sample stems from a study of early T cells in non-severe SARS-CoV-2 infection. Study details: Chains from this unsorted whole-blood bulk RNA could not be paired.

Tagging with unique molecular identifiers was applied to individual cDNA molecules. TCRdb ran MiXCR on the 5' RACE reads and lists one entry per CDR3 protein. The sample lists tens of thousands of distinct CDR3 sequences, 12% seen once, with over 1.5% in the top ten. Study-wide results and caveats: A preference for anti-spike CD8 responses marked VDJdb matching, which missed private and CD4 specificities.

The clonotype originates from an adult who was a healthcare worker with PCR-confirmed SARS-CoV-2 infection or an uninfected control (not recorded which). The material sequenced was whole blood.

The CDR3 DNA is TGTGCCAGCAGCTTAATTTTCCTCAACAACGAGCAGTACTTC. As protein: CASSLIFLNNEQYF. This chain links TRBV11-2 with TRBJ2-7; no clear D. The V end was cut by 2 bases, the J end by 5 bases, with 13 bases between. This CDR3 contains 14 residues. CDR1 is SGHAT, CDR2 FQNNGV, per germline.